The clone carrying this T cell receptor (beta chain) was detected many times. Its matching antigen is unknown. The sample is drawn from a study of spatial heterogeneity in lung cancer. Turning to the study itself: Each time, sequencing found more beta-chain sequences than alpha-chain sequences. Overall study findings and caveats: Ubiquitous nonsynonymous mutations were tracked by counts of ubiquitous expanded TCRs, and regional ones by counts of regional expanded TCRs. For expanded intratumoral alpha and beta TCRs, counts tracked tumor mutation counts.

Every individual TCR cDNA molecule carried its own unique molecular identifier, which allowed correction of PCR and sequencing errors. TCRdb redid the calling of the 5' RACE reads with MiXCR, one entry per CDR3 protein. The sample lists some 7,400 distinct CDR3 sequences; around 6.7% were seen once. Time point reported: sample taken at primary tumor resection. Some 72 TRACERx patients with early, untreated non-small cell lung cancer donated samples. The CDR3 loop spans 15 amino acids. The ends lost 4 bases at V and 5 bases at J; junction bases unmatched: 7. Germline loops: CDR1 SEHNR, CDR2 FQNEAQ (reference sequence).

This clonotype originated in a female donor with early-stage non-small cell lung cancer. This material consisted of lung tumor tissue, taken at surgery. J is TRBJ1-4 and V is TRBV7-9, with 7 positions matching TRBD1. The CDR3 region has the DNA TGTGCCAGCAGCTCCCAGGGGACAGAAAATGAAAAACTGTTTTTT. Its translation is CASSSQGTENEKLFF.